The rows below give T cell receptor beta chains drawn from one sample of a study of blood T cell repertoires in COVID-19. Sequencing used immunoSEQ multiplex PCR; TCRdb keeps in-frame clones, though not all of them. The table has around 290,000 clones, approximately 91% seen once; the top ten hold around 0.9%. The sequencing input was PBMCs or T cells enriched from blood (not recorded which). These receptors all come from a woman in her 30s who had recovered from COVID-19. CDR3s include the opening cysteine and the closing phenylalanine or tryptophan. Fields, in order: V gene, J gene, D gene, CDR3 DNA, CDR3 protein. A D gene is named only where the DNA matches it firmly.

v_call: TRBV3-1/TRBV3-2
j_call: TRBJ1-5
d_call: TRBD1
cdr3_nt: TGTGCCAGCAGCCAAGGGACAGGGGGTTATAGCAATCAGCCCCAGCATTTT
cdr3_aa: CASSQGTGGYSNQPQHF

v_call: TRBV15
j_call: TRBJ2-7
d_call: TRBD1
cdr3_nt: TGTGCCACCAGCAAGGACAGGGGGCTTGGGGTGCAGTACTTC
cdr3_aa: CATSKDRGLGVQYF

v_call: TRBV11-3
j_call: TRBJ1-1
d_call: .
cdr3_nt: TGTGCCAGCAGCCCCGGAGGACAGCCGAACACTGAAGCTTTCTTT
cdr3_aa: CASSPGGQPNTEAFF

v_call: TRBV5-5
j_call: TRBJ2-3
d_call: .
cdr3_nt: TGTGCCAGCAGCCCCACCCCTCCCAGCGGGCGGGGTACGCAGTATTTT
cdr3_aa: CASSPTPPSGRGTQYF

v_call: TRBV7-9
j_call: TRBJ1-2
d_call: .
cdr3_nt: TGTGCCAGCAGCTTAATTCTCAGGCCAGATACCTATGGCTACACCTTC
cdr3_aa: CASSLILRPDTYGYTF

v_call: TRBV5-1
j_call: TRBJ2-3
d_call: TRBD1
cdr3_nt: TGCGCCAGCAGCTTGGCGCGGACAGGGGACATCACAGATACGCAGTATTTT
cdr3_aa: CASSLARTGDITDTQYF

v_call: TRBV6-1
j_call: TRBJ2-1
d_call: .
cdr3_nt: TGTGCCAGCAGTGAAGCTGGGGGGTACAATGAGCAGTTCTTC
cdr3_aa: CASSEAGGYNEQFF

v_call: TRBV6-1
j_call: TRBJ1-4
d_call: .
cdr3_nt: TGTGCCAGCAGTGGGTACAGGGCGTCGCCTAATGAAAAACTGTTTTTT
cdr3_aa: CASSGYRASPNEKLFF

v_call: TRBV29-1
j_call: TRBJ2-1
d_call: TRBD2
cdr3_nt: TGCAGCGTTGATAGCGGGGGGGCCAATGAGCAGTTCTTC
cdr3_aa: CSVDSGGANEQFF

v_call: TRBV7-9
j_call: TRBJ1-4
d_call: TRBD1
cdr3_nt: TGTGCCAGCAGCTTAAATAGGGGGCGTGAAAAACTGTTTTTT
cdr3_aa: CASSLNRGREKLFF